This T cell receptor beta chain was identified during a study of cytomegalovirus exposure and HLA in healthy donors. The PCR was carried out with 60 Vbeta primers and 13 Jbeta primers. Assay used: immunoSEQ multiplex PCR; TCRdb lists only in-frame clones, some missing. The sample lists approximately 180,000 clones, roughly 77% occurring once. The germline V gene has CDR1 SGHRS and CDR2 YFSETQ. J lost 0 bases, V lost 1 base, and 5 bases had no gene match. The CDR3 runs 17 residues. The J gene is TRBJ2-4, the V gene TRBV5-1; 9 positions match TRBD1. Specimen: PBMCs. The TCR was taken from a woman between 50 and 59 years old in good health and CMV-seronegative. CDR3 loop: CASSLWRQGEAKNIQYF. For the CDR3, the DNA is TGCGCCAGCAGCTTGTGGAGACAGGGGGAAGCCAAAAACATTCAGTACTTC. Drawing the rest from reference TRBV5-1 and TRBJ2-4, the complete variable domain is KAGVTQTPRYLIKTRGQQVTLSCSPISGHRSVSWYQQTPGQGLQFLFEYFSETQRNKGNFPGRFSGRQFSNSRSEMNVSTLELGDSALYLCASSLWRQGEAKNIQYFGAGTRLSVL.